Below, 15 T cell receptor beta chains from the same sample are listed, as sequenced in a study of human T cells and chemical hapten exposure. TCRdb redid the calling of the RACE reads with MiXCR, one entry per CDR3 protein. The sample consists of 70,000 or so distinct CDR3 sequences, around 10% of them appearing once. The time point is: patch test 3, about 24 weeks after DPC sensitization. Treatment denoted: therapeutic diphenylcyclopropenone sensitization with weekly scalp DPC. Sample: whole blood, taken in connection with sensitization to the hapten diphenylcyclopropenone (DPC). The receptors shown here come from a woman aged 45-65 years with alopecia areata. Some clones in this sample may be carry-over from other donors' samples.

This clonotype was picked up many times. This chain links TRBV27 with TRBJ2-5, with 9 nucleotides matching TRBD1. CDR3 length equals 15 residues. Per germline, CDR1 MNHEY and CDR2 SMNVEV (reference sequence). V trimming: 4 bases; J trimming: 5 bases; junction bases outside the gene matches: 8. The CDR3, as DNA: TGTGCCAGCAGTTATAACACAGGGGGCCAGGAGACCCAGTACTTC. This sequence encodes CASSYNTGGQETQYF.

This clonotype was recorded at least ten times. The gene calls are TRBV28 and TRBJ1-5; D gene uncertain. CDR1 is MDHEN, CDR2 SYDVKM, per germline. Trimming cost V 6 bases and J 0 bases, with 18 bases left between them. The CDR3 totals 17 residues. The CDR3 loop is CASSSPSGINSNQPQHF. CDR3 in DNA: TGTGCCAGCAGCTCCCCCTCCGGGATCAATAGCAATCAGCCCCAGCATTTT.

This clonotype showed up just a few times. The V and J genes are TRBV21-1 and TRBJ1-5. TRBV21-1 is a recognized pseudogene. This CDR3 has 23 amino acids. The CDR3 loop is CASSNHPERIGGQPLYSNQPQHF. In nucleotides, the CDR3 is TGTGCCAGCAGCAACCACCCTGAGCGAATCGGGGGTCAACCGCTATATAGCAATCAGCCCCAGCATTTT.

The chain joins TRBV20-1 to TRBJ2-7; TRBD1 is a possible D gene (6 bases). Trimming removed 4 bases at V and 2 bases at J, with 15 bases between. Germline lookup yields CDR1 DFQATT and CDR2 SNEGSKA (reference sequence). The CDR3 runs 14 residues. CDR3 coding DNA: TGCAGTGCTACAACGACAGGTCCGGCCTACGAGCAGTACTTC. Translation: CSATTTGPAYEQYF.

The chain combines TRBV6-5 with TRBJ2-1, with D maybe TRBD2 (5 bases). The V end lost 6 bases, the J end lost 7 bases, and 13 bases lay between the germline ends. The CDR3 runs 13 residues. CDR1 is MNHEY, CDR2 SVGAGI, per germline. CDR3 in DNA: TGTGCCAGCAGCCCGAGGACTGGTAATGAGCAGTTCTTC. It yields the protein CASSPRTGNEQFF.

In this sample, this clonotype turned up many times. The V call is TRBV10-1, the J call TRBJ2-1, with a tentative D call TRBD2 (7 bases). V shed 0 bases and J shed 10 bases, with 13 bases lying between them. The CDR3 loop spans 14 amino acids. Germline assignment: CDR1 WNHNN and CDR2 SYGVQD (reference sequence). The CDR3: CASSESGGAREQFF. CDR3 nucleotide sequence: TGCGCCAGCAGTGAGTCTGGGGGGGCCCGGGAGCAGTTCTTC.

This clonotype was seen repeatedly, ten times or more. The chain is built from TRBV5-1 and TRBJ2-7; D is ambiguous. The CDR3 sequence is 11 residues long. CDR1 is SGHRS, CDR2 YFSETQ, per germline. V was clipped by 2 bases and J by 6 bases, with 6 bases between them. Here the CDR3 DNA reads TGCGCCAGCAGCTTTGGGGTCGAGCAGTACTTC. Amino acids: CASSFGVEQYF.

The chain couples TRBV20-1 to TRBJ2-7; tentatively, D is TRBD2 (5 bases). Germline CDR1 and CDR2: DFQATT and SNEGSKA (reference sequence). Trimming removed 1 base at V and 1 base at J, with 11 bases between. There are 14 residues in the CDR3. In nucleotides, the CDR3 is TGCAGTGCTAGAGGCCTTCGGGGATCCTACGAGCAGTACTTC. It specifies CSARGLRGSYEQYF.

This clonotype has a count of ten or more. The rearrangement links TRBV11-2 to TRBJ2-1, with D tentatively TRBD2 (5 bases). With 6 bases removed from V and 12 bases from J, the gap between germline ends came to 15 bases. This CDR3 has 12 residues. Germline lookup yields CDR1 SGHAT and CDR2 FQNNGV. CDR3 nucleotide sequence: TGTGCCAGCAGTAGAGGGAGCGAGAGGCAGTTCTTC. Translation gives CASSRGSERQFF.

The table lists this clonotype with a few counts. This chain connects TRBV20-1 to TRBJ1-6; the D gene is possibly TRBD1 (5 bases). Per germline, CDR1 DFQATT and CDR2 SNEGSKA (reference sequence). Between the trimmed V and J ends, which lost 3 bases and 8 bases, there was a span of 20 bases. The length of the CDR3 is 16 residues. The CDR3, as DNA: TGCAGTGCTAGGGGCGGGGAAGGTAGGGGTTATTCACCCCTCCACTTT. This translates into CSARGGEGRGYSPLHF.

This clonotype showed up just a few times. The chain is built from TRBV18 and TRBJ1-1; no clear D. The germline gives CDR1 KGHSH, CDR2 LQKENI. Trimming shortened V by 5 bases and J by 1 base, and 11 bases separated the two germline ends. The CDR3 spans 14 residues. The DNA for the CDR3 is TGTGCCAGCTCATACGACGGGAGGAACACTGAAGCTTTCTTT. This sequence encodes CASSYDGRNTEAFF.

This clonotype was detected ten times or more. J is TRBJ1-6 and V is TRBV3-1; no clear D gene. The CDR3 length is 15 residues. Looked up from germline, CDR1 is LGHDT and CDR2 is YNNKEL (reference sequence). With 1 base removed from V and 0 bases from J, the gap between germline ends came to 4 bases. The CDR3 is CASSQGGSYNSPLHF. The CDR3 bases are TGTGCCAGCAGCCAAGGAGGCTCCTATAATTCACCCCTCCACTTT.

At least ten counts were recorded for this clonotype. This sequence joins TRBV18 and TRBJ1-2; tentative D call: TRBD1 (6 bases). V shed 5 bases and J shed 8 bases, with 15 bases lying between them. The CDR3 totals 13 residues. In germline, CDR1 is KGHSH, CDR2 LQKENI. The CDR3: CASSFRDKEGYTF. Here the CDR3 DNA reads TGTGCCAGCTCATTTAGGGACAAAGAAGGCTACACCTTC.

V and J are TRBV4-2 and TRBJ2-1; D uncertain. The CDR3 extends over 14 amino acids. Trimming cost V 1 base and J 7 bases, with 11 bases left between them. Per germline, CDR1 LGHNA and CDR2 YNFKEQ. The CDR3: CASSQAARPNEQFF. The CDR3 region has the DNA TGTGCCAGCAGCCAAGCCGCCCGCCCGAATGAGCAGTTCTTC.

This clonotype was recorded at least ten times. The CDR3, as DNA: TGTGCCAGCAGCCCCGGGAGGAGCTCCTACAATGAGCAGTTCTTC. Its protein product is CASSPGRSSYNEQFF. The gene calls are TRBV7-9 and TRBJ2-1; TRBD2 aligns across 7 bases. Trimming cost V 5 bases and J 0 bases; bases outside gene matches: 4. From germline, CDR1 is SEHNR and CDR2 FQNEAQ (reference sequence). The CDR3 covers 15 residues.